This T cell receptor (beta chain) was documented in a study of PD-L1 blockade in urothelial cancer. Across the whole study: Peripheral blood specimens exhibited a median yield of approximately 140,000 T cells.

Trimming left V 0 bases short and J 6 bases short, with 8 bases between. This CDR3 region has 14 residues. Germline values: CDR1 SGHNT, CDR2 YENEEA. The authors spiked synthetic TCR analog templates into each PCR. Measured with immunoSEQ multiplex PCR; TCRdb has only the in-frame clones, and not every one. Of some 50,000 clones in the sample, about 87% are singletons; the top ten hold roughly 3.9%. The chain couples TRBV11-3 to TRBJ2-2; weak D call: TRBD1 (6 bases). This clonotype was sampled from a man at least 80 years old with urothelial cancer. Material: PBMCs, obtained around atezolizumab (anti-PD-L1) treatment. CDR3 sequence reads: CASSLDTGPGELFF. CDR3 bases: TGTGCCAGCAGCTTAGACACAGGGCCCGGGGAGCTGTTTTTT.